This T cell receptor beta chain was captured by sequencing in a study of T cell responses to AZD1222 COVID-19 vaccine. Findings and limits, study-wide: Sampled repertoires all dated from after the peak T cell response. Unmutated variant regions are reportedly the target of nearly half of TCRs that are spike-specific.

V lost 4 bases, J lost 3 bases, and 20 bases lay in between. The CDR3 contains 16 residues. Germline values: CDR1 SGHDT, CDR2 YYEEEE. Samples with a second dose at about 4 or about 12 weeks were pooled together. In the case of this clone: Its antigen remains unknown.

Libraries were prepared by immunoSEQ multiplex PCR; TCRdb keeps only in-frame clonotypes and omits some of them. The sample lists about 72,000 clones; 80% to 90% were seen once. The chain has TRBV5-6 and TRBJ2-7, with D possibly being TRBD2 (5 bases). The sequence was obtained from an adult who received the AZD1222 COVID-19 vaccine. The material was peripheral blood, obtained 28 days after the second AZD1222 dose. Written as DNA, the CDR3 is TGTGCCAGCAGCCCCCCGGGGAGCGGATCATTCTACGAGCAGTACTTC. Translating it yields CASSPPGSGSFYEQYF.